What follows are 30 T cell receptor beta chains derived from one specimen sequenced in a study of response to subunit inactivated influenza vaccine (dated by TCRdb to about 2018). Library method: RT-PCR. TCRdb records Illumina HiSeq 2500 as the sequencer. TCRdb cleaned the public reads at Q25 with fastp, built clones with MiXCR and kept in-frame beta chains. Here each entry gathers all rows of one CDR3 protein and keeps the most common genes and DNA. The sample yields 700,000 to 900,000 distinct CDR3 sequences; less than 25% were counted once. The ten largest clones add up to 10% to 13% of the sample. This material consisted of PBMCs from blood, taken less than 6 days after vaccination. The receptors here all came from a man aged 50-59 years who received an inactivated influenza vaccine. Donor details come from another sample of the same person, matched by shared clones.

This chain links TRBV7-2 with TRBJ1-6; TRBD1 agrees at 7 bases. This CDR3 is 14 amino acids long. Germline trimming cut 4 bases from V and 10 bases from J; bases unmatched to any gene: 7. Germline values: CDR1 SGHTA, CDR2 FQGNSA. The CDR3 sequence is CASSSLQGHSPLHF. CDR3 DNA sequence: TGTGCCAGCAGCTCCCTACAGGGGCACTCACCCCTCCACTTT.

Worth noting for this clonotype: This may be a read error: a much more frequent sequence differs by one nucleotide. The V and J genes are TRBV27 and TRBJ2-1; D is unclear. CDR3 size: 15 residues. In germline, CDR1 is MNHEY, CDR2 SMNVEV (reference sequence). The CDR3 DNA reads as TGTGCCAGCAGTTTAACACCCTGGTCCTACAATGAGCAGTCCTTC. It translates to CASSLTPWSYNEQSF.

This clonotype was picked up a small number of times. The genes are TRBV7-2 and TRBJ1-4, with D tentatively TRBD1 (5 bases). CDR1 is SGHTA and CDR2 is FQGNSA in the germline V gene. This CDR3 has 15 residues. V was cut by 1 base and J by 5 bases, with 11 bases left in between. The CDR3 sequence: CASSLDSGQNEKLFF. The CDR3 DNA is TGTGCCAGCAGCTTAGATTCTGGACAAAATGAAAAACTGTTTTTT.

The chain recombines TRBV19 with TRBJ2-1; TRBD2 matches 10 bases. CDR3 length: 17 residues. Trimming at V came to 5 bases and at J to 3 bases, leaving 10 bases not matched to a gene. Germline V CDR1 and CDR2: LNHDA, SQIVND (reference sequence). The CDR3 loop is CASSEGLALINYNEQFF. Written as DNA, the CDR3 is TGTGCCAGTAGTGAGGGACTAGCGCTAATTAACTACAATGAGCAGTTCTTC.

The rearrangement links TRBV12-3 or TRBV12-4 to TRBJ1-2; 12 bases agree with TRBD1. Trimming took 6 bases from V and 4 from J; bases not matched to a gene: 6. This CDR3 has 15 amino acids. DNA of the CDR3: TGTGCCAGCAGGGCTCGGGACAGGGGGCTCTATGGCTACACCTTC. Amino acids: CASRARDRGLYGYTF.

In its sample, this clonotype was seen many times. J is TRBJ2-1 and V is TRBV5-1, with TRBD2 matching over 9 bases. This CDR3 spans 15 amino acids. V lost 3 bases and J lost 4; bases outside the gene matches: 5. Germline loops: CDR1 SGHRS, CDR2 YFSETQ. The DNA of the CDR3 is TGCGCCAGCAGCTCCACTAGCGGGCCTTACAATGAGCAGTTCTTC. Translation: CASSSTSGPYNEQFF.

This chain joins TRBV6-1 and TRBJ2-1, with D hard to call. The CDR3 is 11 residues long. With 2 bases removed from V and 10 bases from J, the gap between germline ends came to 6 bases. The germline CDR1 and CDR2 sequences are MNHNS and SASEGT. The CDR3 protein is CASSESDEQFF. The CDR3 DNA is TGTGCCAGCAGTGAATCGGACGAGCAGTTCTTC.

This clonotype was observed a handful of times. The V gene is TRBV20-1, the J gene TRBJ2-7; D uncertain. The CDR3 runs 12 residues. With 3 bases removed from V and 3 bases from J, the gap between germline ends came to 9 bases. Germline values: CDR1 DFQATT, CDR2 SNEGSKA (reference sequence). The CDR3 sequence is CSASASVYEQYF. CDR3 bases: TGCAGTGCTAGCGCCTCCGTCTACGAGCAGTACTTC.

This clonotype was counted only a few times. The CDR3 bases are TGTGCCAGCGCAGGGGGGCTCTCCTACAATGAGCAGTTCTTC. This sequence encodes CASAGGLSYNEQFF. The V gene is TRBV2, the J gene TRBJ2-1; D might be TRBD1 (7 bases). Germline values: CDR1 SNHLY, CDR2 FYNNEI. The germline V and J ends were trimmed by 8 bases and 0 bases, with 11 bases remaining between them. This CDR3 contains 14 residues.

This clonotype occurred many times. This sequence joins TRBV20-1 and TRBJ1-4; D is unclear. The CDR3 has 13 residues. Trimming shortened V by 6 bases and J by 4 bases, and 12 bases separated the two germline ends. Germline CDR1 reads DFQATT; CDR2 reads SNEGSKA (reference sequence). CDR3 DNA sequence: TGCAGTGCCCAAGCGGACGGTAATGAAAAACTGTTTTTT. Protein: CSAQADGNEKLFF.

This chain joins TRBV7-2 and TRBJ2-7; 9 positions match TRBD2. This CDR3 has 15 amino acids. J gave up 6 bases and V 5 bases, and 11 bases lay outside the gene matches. Germline V gene sequence: CDR1 SGHTA, CDR2 FQGNSA. The CDR3 nucleotides read TGTGCCAGCAGCCCAGGACTAGCGCATTTAGTCGAGCAGTACTTC. It specifies CASSPGLAHLVEQYF.

Only a few counts were recorded for this clonotype. The genes are TRBV20-1 and TRBJ1-5; no definite D call. The germline V gene has CDR1 DFQATT and CDR2 SNEGSKA (reference sequence). The CDR3 sequence is 16 residues long. The germline V and J ends were trimmed by 0 bases and 0 bases, with 12 bases remaining between them. CDR3 residues: CSAREARADSNQPQHF. DNA of the CDR3: TGCAGTGCTAGAGAGGCACGGGCTGATAGCAATCAGCCCCAGCATTTT.

The chain is built from TRBV20-1 and TRBJ2-3; D is perhaps TRBD2 (6 bases). V dropped 5 bases and J dropped 9 bases, with 15 bases sitting between them. Germline loops: CDR1 DFQATT, CDR2 SNEGSKA (reference sequence). The CDR3 length is 12 residues. CDR3 residues: CSAVPTRSTQYF. The CDR3, as DNA: TGCAGTGCTGTCCCGACTAGGTCAACGCAGTATTTT.

The V gene is TRBV4-3, the J gene TRBJ2-5, with D unresolved. This CDR3 contains 18 residues. Germline V gene lookup returns CDR1 LGHNA and CDR2 YSLEER. The V gene lost 8 bases and the J gene lost 7 bases, with 32 bases spanning the gap. CDR3 coding DNA: TGCGCCAGCGAGACTTTACTGGTCCCCTTACGGGCGGTGGGGACCCAGTACTTC. Its translation is CASETLLVPLRAVGTQYF.

The chain combines TRBV5-1 with TRBJ2-1; D is undetermined. V gave up 4 bases and J gave up 2 bases, with 13 bases separating them. CDR3 length: 15 residues. CDR1 is SGHRS, CDR2 YFSETQ, per germline. The CDR3 nucleotides are TGCGCCAGCAGCAGCGAAGTCCAGCCCTACAATGAGCAGTTCTTC. Its protein is CASSSEVQPYNEQFF.

The table lists this clonotype with a few counts. The genes are TRBV7-2 and TRBJ2-7; TRBD1 matches at 11 bases. Germline V lookup: CDR1 SGHTA, CDR2 FQGNSA. V was pared by 6 bases and J by 1 base, with 11 bases of the junction left unmatched. The CDR3 consists of 17 residues. The CDR3 DNA sequence: TGTGCCAGCAGTCACCCCCCCGGGACAGGGGGGTCCTACGAGCAGTACTTC. It specifies CASSHPPGTGGSYEQYF. The entire variable domain, with the rest obtained from reference TRBV7-2 and TRBJ2-7, is as follows: GAGVSQSPSNKVTEKGKDVELRCDPISGHTALYWYRQSLGQGLEFLIYFQGNSAPDKSGLPSDRFSAERTGGSVSTLTIQRTQQEDSAVYLCASSHPPGTGGSYEQYFGPGTRLTVT.

This clonotype showed up just a few times. This chain connects TRBV20-1 to TRBJ2-7; D remains unclear. Between the trimmed V and J ends, which lost 7 bases and 3 bases, there was a span of 10 bases. The CDR3 sequence is 11 residues long. Germline V lookup: CDR1 DFQATT, CDR2 SNEGSKA (reference sequence). The CDR3 sequence is CSVPTNYEQYF. The CDR3 DNA reads TGCAGTGTACCTACCAACTACGAGCAGTACTTC.

The chain is built from TRBV24-1 and TRBJ1-1; 7 bases are a match to TRBD1. The CDR3 runs 13 residues. The germline V gene has CDR1 KGHDR and CDR2 SFDVKD. Unmatched junction bases numbered 7, after V lost 4 bases and J lost 9 bases. The CDR3 nucleotides read TGTGCCACCAGTGAAAAAGGACAGGCTAAAGCTTTCTTT. This codes for CATSEKGQAKAFF.

This clonotype has more than one count but fewer than ten. The chain carries TRBV28 and TRBJ2-1, with D uncertain. Trimming took 3 bases from V and 4 from J, leaving 16 bases between them. CDR1 and CDR2 from the germline V gene are MDHEN and SYDVKM. CDR3 length: 16 amino acids. The CDR3 coding sequence is TGTGCCAGCAGTTTCCCCGCTAGTTTCGGGTACAATGAGCAGTTCTTC. This codes for CASSFPASFGYNEQFF. The complete variable domain, with remaining parts taken from reference TRBV28 and TRBJ2-1, reads DVKVTQSSRYLVKRTGEKVFLECVQDMDHENMFWYRQDPGLGLRLIYFSYDVKMKEKGDIPEGYSVSREKKERFSLILESASTNQTSMYLCASSFPASFGYNEQFFGPGTRLTVL.

V and J are TRBV10-3 and TRBJ1-2, with D maybe TRBD1 (5 bases). Germline-derived CDR1 and CDR2 are ENHRY and SYGVKD. The CDR3 runs 12 residues. Between the trimmed V and J ends, which lost 0 bases and 8 bases, there was a span of 7 bases. The CDR3 region is CAISESGGGYTF. CDR3 nucleotides: TGTGCCATCAGTGAGTCGGGGGGAGGCTACACCTTC.

This clonotype has more than one count but fewer than ten. CDR3 region: CSAREATLPDTQYF. In DNA, the CDR3 is TGCAGTGCTAGAGAGGCTACCCTCCCAGATACGCAGTATTTT. The rearrangement links TRBV20-1 to TRBJ2-3; D call uncertain. Germline V CDR1 and CDR2: DFQATT, SNEGSKA (reference sequence). V was cut by 0 bases and J by 4 bases, with 11 bases left in between. The CDR3 spans 14 residues.

This clonotype appeared a few times. The V call is TRBV20-1, the J call TRBJ1-5; D ambiguous. V was clipped by 5 bases and J by 0 bases, with 14 bases between them. CDR3 size: 15 residues. Germline V lookup: CDR1 DFQATT, CDR2 SNEGSKA (reference sequence). For the CDR3, the DNA is TGCAGTGCTTCGAGGACCGAGAATAGCAATCAGCCCCAGCATTTT. Translating gives CSASRTENSNQPQHF.

This chain joins TRBV5-1 and TRBJ2-7; the D is unclear. This CDR3 is built from 13 residues. V lost 2 bases to trimming and J lost 4 bases, with 10 bases between them. Germline V gives CDR1 SGHRS, CDR2 YFSETQ. CDR3: CASSFLPAYEQYF. CDR3 DNA sequence: TGCGCCAGCAGCTTTCTCCCGGCATACGAGCAGTACTTC.

The gene calls are TRBV12-3 or TRBV12-4 and TRBJ2-5; 10 positions agree with TRBD2. The CDR3 runs 14 residues. V gave up 6 bases and J gave up 2 bases; unmatched junction bases: 3. In DNA, the CDR3 is TGTGCCAGCAGGGGAGCGGGAGGGCAAGAGACCCAGTACTTC. This codes for CASRGAGGQETQYF.

This clonotype was recorded only once. CDR3 amino acids: CSANQGAGYGYTF. DNA of the CDR3: TGCAGTGCTAATCAGGGGGCTGGATATGGCTACACCTTC. V usage is TRBV20-1 and J usage is TRBJ1-2; TRBD1 matches at 8 bases. The germline CDR1 and CDR2 sequences are DFQATT and SNEGSKA (reference sequence). V was pared by 4 bases and J by 5 bases, with 6 bases of the junction left unmatched. CDR3 length: 13 residues.

The genes are TRBV12-3 or TRBV12-4 and TRBJ1-3; possibly TRBD1 for D (5 bases). Trimming took off 6 bases at V and 2 bases at J, with 11 bases between the two ends. The CDR3 runs to 14 residues. The CDR3 spells CASSRRTPGNTIYF. The CDR3 coding sequence is TGTGCCAGCAGCCGCCGGACACCTGGAAACACCATATATTTT.

This rearrangement joins TRBV11-2 to TRBJ1-2; possible D gene TRBD1, 5 bases. Germline V gene data show CDR1 as SGHAT and CDR2 as FQNNGV. The CDR3 is 15 amino acids. Trimming took 5 bases from V and 8 from J, leaving 21 bases between them. The CDR3, as DNA: TGTGCCAGCAGCCCCAGAGAGGGGTCGCGGCGCGGCTACACCTTC. The encoded protein is CASSPREGSRRGYTF.

The chain is built from TRBV20-1 and TRBJ2-7; 8 nucleotides align to TRBD1. This CDR3 has 14 amino acids. After removal of 2 bases from V and 4 bases from J, the junction contained 7 bases not matched to a gene. Per germline, CDR1 DFQATT and CDR2 SNEGSKA (reference sequence). The CDR3 DNA sequence: TGCAGTGCTAGAAGGACAGGGCCTGGGTACGAGCAGTACTTC. Encoded protein: CSARRTGPGYEQYF.

The chain employs TRBV28 and TRBJ2-1, with D possibly TRBD2 on 6 matching bases. The CDR3 runs 15 residues. Trimming cost V 6 bases and J 2 bases, with 14 bases left between them. Looked up from germline, CDR1 is MDHEN and CDR2 is SYDVKM. The CDR3 region is CASRGDFVPYNEQFF. The CDR3 DNA reads TGTGCCAGCAGGGGGGACTTTGTTCCCTACAATGAGCAGTTCTTC.

This clonotype was picked up a small number of times. The rearrangement joins TRBV6-2 or TRBV6-3 to TRBJ2-7; either TRBD1 or TRBD2 may fit D (5 bases each). CDR3 length: 13 residues. Between the trimmed V and J ends, which lost 1 base and 3 bases, there was a span of 7 bases. The germline CDR1 and CDR2 sequences are MNHEY and SVGEGT. This chain's CDR3 is CASSYLGVYEQYF. DNA for the CDR3: TGTGCCAGCAGTTACTTGGGGGTCTACGAGCAGTACTTC.